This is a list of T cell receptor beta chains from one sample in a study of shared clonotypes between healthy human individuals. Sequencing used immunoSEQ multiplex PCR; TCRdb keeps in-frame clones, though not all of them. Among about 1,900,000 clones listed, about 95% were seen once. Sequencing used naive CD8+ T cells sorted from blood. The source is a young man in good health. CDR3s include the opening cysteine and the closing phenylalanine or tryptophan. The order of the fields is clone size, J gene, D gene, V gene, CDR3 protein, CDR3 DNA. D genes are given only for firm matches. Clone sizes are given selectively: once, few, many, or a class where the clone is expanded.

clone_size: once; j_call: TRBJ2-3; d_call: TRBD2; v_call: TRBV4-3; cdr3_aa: CASSQDPSSGSFTDTQYF; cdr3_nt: TGCGCCAGCAGCCAAGATCCGTCTAGCGGGAGCTTCACAGATACGCAGTATTTT
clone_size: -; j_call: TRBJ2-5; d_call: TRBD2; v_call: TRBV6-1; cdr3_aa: CASSLAGTETQYF; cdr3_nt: TGTGCCAGCAGTTTAGCGGGAACAGAGACCCAGTACTTC
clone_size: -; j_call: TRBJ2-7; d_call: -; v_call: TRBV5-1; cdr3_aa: CASSLELVNYEQYF; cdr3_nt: TGCGCCAGCAGCTTGGAACTAGTAAACTACGAGCAGTACTTC
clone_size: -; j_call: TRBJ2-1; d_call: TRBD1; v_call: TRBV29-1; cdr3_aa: CSVVGPIQGASYNEQFF; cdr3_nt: TGCAGCGTTGTAGGCCCTATACAGGGGGCCTCCTACAATGAGCAGTTCTTC
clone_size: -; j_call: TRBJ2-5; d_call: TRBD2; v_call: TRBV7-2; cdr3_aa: CASSSRTSGGQTQYF; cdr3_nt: TGTGCCAGCAGCTCCAGGACTAGCGGGGGGCAGACCCAGTACTTC
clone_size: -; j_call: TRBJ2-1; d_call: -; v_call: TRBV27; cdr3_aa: CASSLFQGEQFF; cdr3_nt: TGTGCCAGCAGTTTATTCCAGGGTGAGCAGTTCTTC
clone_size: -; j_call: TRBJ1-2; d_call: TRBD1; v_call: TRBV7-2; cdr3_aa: CASTVGQGIYGYTF; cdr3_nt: TGTGCCAGCACCGTGGGACAGGGGATATATGGCTACACCTTC
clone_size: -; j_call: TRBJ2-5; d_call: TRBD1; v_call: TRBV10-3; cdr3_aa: CAIKNDRGQGETQYF; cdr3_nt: TGTGCCATCAAGAATGACAGGGGGCAGGGAGAGACCCAGTACTTC
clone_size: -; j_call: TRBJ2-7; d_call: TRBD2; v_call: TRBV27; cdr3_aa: CASSPGLAGHEQYF; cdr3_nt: TGTGCCAGCAGCCCGGGACTAGCGGGTCACGAGCAGTACTTC
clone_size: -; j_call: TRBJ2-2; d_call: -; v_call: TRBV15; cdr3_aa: CATSRKGATGELFF; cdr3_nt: TGTGCCACCAGCAGAAAAGGGGCCACCGGGGAGCTGTTTTTT
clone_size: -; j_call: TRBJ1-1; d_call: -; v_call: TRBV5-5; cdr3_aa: CASSLVPGYSEAFF; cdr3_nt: TGTGCCAGCAGCTTGGTCCCGGGCTACTCTGAAGCTTTCTTT
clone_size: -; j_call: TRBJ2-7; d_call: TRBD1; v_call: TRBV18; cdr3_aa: CASSPPPGQGAYEQYF; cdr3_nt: TGTGCCAGCTCACCCCCTCCGGGACAGGGGGCTTACGAGCAGTACTTC
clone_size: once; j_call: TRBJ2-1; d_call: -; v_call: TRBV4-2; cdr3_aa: CASSQDAEPTLNEQFF; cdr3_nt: TGTGCCAGCAGCCAAGATGCAGAGCCAACCCTCAATGAGCAGTTCTTC
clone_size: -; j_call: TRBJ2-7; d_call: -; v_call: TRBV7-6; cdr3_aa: CASSPDSNYEQYF; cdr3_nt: TGTGCCAGCAGCCCCGACAGTAACTACGAGCAGTACTTC
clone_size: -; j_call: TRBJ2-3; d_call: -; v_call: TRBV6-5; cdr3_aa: CASSYSTGSTDTQYF; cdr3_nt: TGTGCCAGCAGTTACTCAACCGGTAGCACAGATACGCAGTATTTT
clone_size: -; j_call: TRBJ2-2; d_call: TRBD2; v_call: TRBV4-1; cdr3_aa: CASSQGGLGRLFF; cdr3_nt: TGCGCCAGCAGCCAAGGGGGCCTCGGGAGGTTGTTTTTT
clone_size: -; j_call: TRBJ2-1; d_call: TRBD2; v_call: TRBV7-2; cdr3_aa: CASRIPGLVEQFF; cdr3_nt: TGTGCCAGCAGAATTCCGGGACTAGTGGAACAGTTCTTC
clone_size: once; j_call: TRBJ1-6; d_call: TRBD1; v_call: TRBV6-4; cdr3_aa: CASSDEGQGNSPLHF; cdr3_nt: TGTGCCAGCAGTGACGAGGGACAGGGGAATTCACCCCTCCACTTT
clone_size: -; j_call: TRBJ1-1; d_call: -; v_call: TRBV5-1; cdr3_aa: CASSSDGTFMNTEAFF; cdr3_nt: TGCGCCAGCAGCTCTGACGGGACATTTATGAACACTGAAGCTTTCTTT
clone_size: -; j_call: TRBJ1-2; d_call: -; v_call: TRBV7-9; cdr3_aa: CASSLVDGPNYGYTF; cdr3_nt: TGTGCCAGCAGCTTAGTGGACGGTCCTAACTATGGCTACACCTTC
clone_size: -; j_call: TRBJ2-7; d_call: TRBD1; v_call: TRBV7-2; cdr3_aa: CASSFIGTGTYEQYF; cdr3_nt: TGTGCCAGCAGCTTTATCGGGACAGGAACCTACGAGCAGTACTTC
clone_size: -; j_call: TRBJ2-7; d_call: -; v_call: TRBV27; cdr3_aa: CASSPEKTGGDEQYF; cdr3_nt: TGTGCCAGCAGCCCCGAGAAAACAGGTGGAGACGAGCAGTACTTC
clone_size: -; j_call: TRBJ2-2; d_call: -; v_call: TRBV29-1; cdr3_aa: CSVLQGSGELFF; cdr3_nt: TGCAGCGTATTACAGGGATCCGGGGAGCTGTTTTTT